These T cell receptor beta chains were read from a single sample in a study of T cell responses to AZD1222 COVID-19 vaccine. Produced via immunoSEQ multiplex PCR; TCRdb's table is partial and in-frame only. The table records under 110,000 clones, 90% of them present only once. Specimen: peripheral blood, collected 28 days after the second AZD1222 dose. The receptors originated from an adult who received the AZD1222 COVID-19 vaccine. Each CDR3 is given with its conserved first and last residue. The order of the fields is V gene, clone size, CDR3 length, J gene, CDR3 protein. Clone size is not always given. Where it is, it says once, few, many or a class for expanded clones.

v_gene: TRBV2; abundance: NA; len: 14; j_gene: TRBJ2-7; CDR3aa: CASTRSQTSYEQYF
v_gene: TRBV5-1; abundance: NA; len: 15; j_gene: TRBJ1-6; CDR3aa: CASSLDGGLNSPLHF
v_gene: TRBV12-5; abundance: NA; len: 14; j_gene: TRBJ1-1; CDR3aa: CASGFKPQNTEAFF
v_gene: TRBV29-1; abundance: NA; len: 12; j_gene: TRBJ2-3; CDR3aa: CSSGGRTDTQYF
v_gene: TRBV6-5; abundance: NA; len: 14; j_gene: TRBJ2-5; CDR3aa: CASSYPRQGGTQYF
v_gene: TRBV29-1; abundance: once; len: 15; j_gene: TRBJ2-5; CDR3aa: CSVGLTWGPQETQYF
v_gene: TRBV19; abundance: NA; len: 12; j_gene: TRBJ2-7; CDR3aa: CASSFPRAEQYF
v_gene: TRBV24-1; abundance: NA; len: 17; j_gene: TRBJ2-2; CDR3aa: CATSDPRASLGPGELFF
v_gene: TRBV7-2; abundance: NA; len: 15; j_gene: TRBJ2-7; CDR3aa: CASRKDSQPYYEQYF
v_gene: TRBV3-1/TRBV3-2; abundance: NA; len: 11; j_gene: TRBJ1-1; CDR3aa: CASSQGSEAFF
v_gene: TRBV20-1; abundance: NA; len: 12; j_gene: TRBJ2-7; CDR3aa: CSASWVRGEQYF
v_gene: TRBV9; abundance: NA; len: 17; j_gene: TRBJ2-3; CDR3aa: CASSVRDRTSSTDTQYF
v_gene: TRBV3-1/TRBV3-2; abundance: NA; len: 15; j_gene: TRBJ1-1; CDR3aa: CATRSSGQGNTEAFF
v_gene: TRBV5-1; abundance: NA; len: 19; j_gene: TRBJ2-3; CDR3aa: CASSLGSNWRGRGTDTQYF
v_gene: TRBV15; abundance: few; len: 15; j_gene: TRBJ2-3; CDR3aa: CATSRSSTGGDTQYF
v_gene: TRBV7-2; abundance: NA; len: 18; j_gene: TRBJ2-7; CDR3aa: CASTKGQGTSGRPYEQYF
v_gene: TRBV7-2; abundance: NA; len: 15; j_gene: TRBJ2-1; CDR3aa: CASSVARRGSSRKFF
v_gene: TRBV7-2; abundance: NA; len: 15; j_gene: TRBJ1-2; CDR3aa: CASSLGSGVNYGYTF
v_gene: TRBV3-1/TRBV3-2; abundance: once; len: 17; j_gene: TRBJ1-6; CDR3aa: CASSQGQGWRWNSPLHF
v_gene: TRBV7-2; abundance: NA; len: 15; j_gene: TRBJ1-5; CDR3aa: CASSPRERGNQPQHF
v_gene: TRBV2; abundance: NA; len: 11; j_gene: TRBJ1-1; CDR3aa: CATLKGTEAFF
v_gene: TRBV9; abundance: few; len: 15; j_gene: TRBJ2-3; CDR3aa: CASSVVAGKTDTQYF
v_gene: TRBV27; abundance: NA; len: 12; j_gene: TRBJ1-2; CDR3aa: CASSPGGYGYTF
v_gene: TRBV21-1; abundance: NA; len: 15; j_gene: TRBJ2-7; CDR3aa: CASSKVAGEGYEQYF
v_gene: TRBV6-4; abundance: NA; len: 13; j_gene: TRBJ1-1; CDR3aa: CASSDLPNTEAFF
v_gene: TRBV19; abundance: NA; len: 13; j_gene: TRBJ2-2; CDR3aa: CASNPANTGELFF
v_gene: TRBV4-3; abundance: NA; len: 15; j_gene: TRBJ1-4; CDR3aa: CASSLSATTNEKLFF
v_gene: TRBV27; abundance: NA; len: 15; j_gene: TRBJ2-1; CDR3aa: CASSPRFLSYNEQFF
v_gene: TRBV4-3; abundance: once; len: 15; j_gene: TRBJ1-3; CDR3aa: CASSQDWAGQNTIYF
v_gene: TRBV3-1/TRBV3-2; abundance: NA; len: 17; j_gene: TRBJ2-2; CDR3aa: CASSQEDTTSNTGELFF
v_gene: TRBV6-5; abundance: NA; len: 14; j_gene: TRBJ1-5; CDR3aa: CATKSGGGDQPQHF
v_gene: TRBV4-1; abundance: once; len: 19; j_gene: TRBJ2-3; CDR3aa: CASNLRGVVAGGPWDTQYF
v_gene: TRBV2; abundance: NA; len: 15; j_gene: TRBJ1-6; CDR3aa: CASSGTRGQNSPLHF
v_gene: TRBV25-1; abundance: NA; len: 17; j_gene: TRBJ2-1; CDR3aa: CASSEYDRGSSYNEQFF
v_gene: TRBV9; abundance: once; len: 18; j_gene: TRBJ2-2; CDR3aa: CASSEGGGADTNTGELFF
v_gene: TRBV6-5; abundance: NA; len: 13; j_gene: TRBJ1-1; CDR3aa: CASRLWVNTEAFF
v_gene: TRBV30; abundance: NA; len: 13; j_gene: TRBJ1-3; CDR3aa: CAGVTGSGNTIYF
v_gene: TRBV7-3; abundance: NA; len: 13; j_gene: TRBJ1-4; CDR3aa: CASSLMRREKLFF
v_gene: TRBV5-8; abundance: NA; len: 14; j_gene: TRBJ2-3; CDR3aa: CASSLGIGADTQYF
v_gene: TRBV9; abundance: NA; len: 14; j_gene: TRBJ1-1; CDR3aa: CASSVSDRATEAFF
v_gene: TRBV18; abundance: NA; len: 13; j_gene: TRBJ1-1; CDR3aa: CASSPSRVPEAFF
v_gene: TRBV5-1; abundance: NA; len: 14; j_gene: TRBJ1-2; CDR3aa: CASSLADRAWGYTF
v_gene: TRBV19; abundance: once; len: 16; j_gene: TRBJ2-1; CDR3aa: CASSSPGDPKSVGQFF
v_gene: TRBV6-2/TRBV6-3; abundance: NA; len: 15; j_gene: TRBJ2-2; CDR3aa: CASSAGTDYTGELFF
v_gene: TRBV18; abundance: NA; len: 15; j_gene: TRBJ2-3; CDR3aa: CASSTRQKGTDTQYF
v_gene: TRBV19; abundance: few; len: 14; j_gene: TRBJ1-5; CDR3aa: CASSSGEGNQPQHF
v_gene: TRBV6-5; abundance: NA; len: 15; j_gene: TRBJ2-1; CDR3aa: CASSLRGPAANEQFF
v_gene: TRBV30; abundance: NA; len: 15; j_gene: TRBJ2-2; CDR3aa: CAWSGGQGRTGELFF
v_gene: TRBV6-5; abundance: NA; len: 15; j_gene: TRBJ2-7; CDR3aa: CASRPTPRSGYEQYF
v_gene: TRBV5-1; abundance: NA; len: 13; j_gene: TRBJ2-7; CDR3aa: CASSGQGAYEQYF